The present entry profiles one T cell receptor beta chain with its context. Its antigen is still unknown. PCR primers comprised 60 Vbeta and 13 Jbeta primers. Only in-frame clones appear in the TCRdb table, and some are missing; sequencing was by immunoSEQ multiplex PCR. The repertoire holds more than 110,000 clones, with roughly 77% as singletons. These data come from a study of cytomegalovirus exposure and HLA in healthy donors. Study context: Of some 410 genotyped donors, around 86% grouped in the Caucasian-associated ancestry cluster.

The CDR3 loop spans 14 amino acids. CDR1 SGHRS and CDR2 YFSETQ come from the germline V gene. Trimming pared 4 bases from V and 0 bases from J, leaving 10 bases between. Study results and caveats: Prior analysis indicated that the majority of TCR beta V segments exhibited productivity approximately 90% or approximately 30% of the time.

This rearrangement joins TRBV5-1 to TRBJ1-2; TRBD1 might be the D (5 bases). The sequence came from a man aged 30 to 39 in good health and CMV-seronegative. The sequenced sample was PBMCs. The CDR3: CASSQDSTNYGYTF. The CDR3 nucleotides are TGCGCCAGCAGCCAAGACAGCACTAACTATGGCTACACCTTC. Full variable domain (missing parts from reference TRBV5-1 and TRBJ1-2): KAGVTQTPRYLIKTRGQQVTLSCSPISGHRSVSWYQQTPGQGLQFLFEYFSETQRNKGNFPGRFSGRQFSNSRSEMNVSTLELGDSALYLCASSQDSTNYGYTFGSGTRLTVV.